The 24 T cell receptor beta chains in this list originate from one sample, sequenced in a study of cytomegalovirus exposure and HLA in healthy donors (dated by TCRdb to between 2016 and 2019). The library was produced with the immunoSEQ multiplex PCR assay. For the multiplex PCR, a mixture combining 60 forward primers for TCR Vbeta segments and 13 reverse primers for TCR Jbeta segments was used. TCRdb re-hosts the immuneACCESS table, in-frame sequences only. Its copies lack some clones; in the studies checked, an unresolved V gene accounts for under half of them, and the cause for the rest is not known. The sample profile shows 55,000 to 85,000 clones; more than 75% of them were found once. Together, the top ten hold roughly 7.8% of the sample. Source material: PBMCs. These receptors were taken from a man between 18 and 35 years old in good health and CMV-seropositive.

The chain employs TRBV25-1 and TRBJ2-1, with 7 bases matching TRBD2. The CDR3 runs to 15 residues. From germline, CDR1 is MGHDK and CDR2 SYGVNS. V shed 6 bases and J 8 bases; nucleotides not matched to a gene: 13. Here the CDR3 DNA reads TGTGCCAGCAGCTTAGGGTGGGAGGGCCGCGATGAGCAGTTCTTC. This gives the protein CASSLGWEGRDEQFF. The full variable domain, its missing parts supplied by reference TRBV25-1 and TRBJ2-1, is EADIYQTPRYLVIGTGKKITLECSQTMGHDKMYWYQQDPGMELHLIHYSYGVNSTEKGDLSSESTVSRIRTEHFPLTLESARPSHTSQYLCASSLGWEGRDEQFFGPGTRLTVL.

The chain joins TRBV29-1 to TRBJ2-7, with D perhaps TRBD2 (6 bases). This CDR3 region has 15 residues. Germline V gene sequence: CDR1 SQVTM, CDR2 ANQGSEA. V lost 6 bases and J lost 4, with 22 bases in between. CDR3 residues: CSVEAEGGLGYEQYF. CDR3 sequence (DNA): TGCAGCGTCGAGGCGGAGGGAGGTCTGGGGTACGAGCAGTACTTC.

The rearrangement joins TRBV6-1 to TRBJ2-4, with D tentatively TRBD2 (6 bases). Germline CDR1 reads MNHNS; CDR2 reads SASEGT. This CDR3 comprises 12 residues. The germline V and J ends were trimmed by 4 bases and 9 bases, with 10 bases remaining between them. The CDR3 loop is CASSGERVIQYF. The CDR3 bases are TGTGCCAGCAGTGGCGAGCGGGTCATTCAGTACTTC.

This chain uses TRBV28 with TRBJ1-5; D gene ambiguous. The CDR3 runs to 15 residues. Germline V CDR1 and CDR2: MDHEN, SYDVKM. The V end lost 5 bases, the J end lost 5 bases, and 16 bases lay between the germline ends. The DNA of the CDR3 is TGTGCCAGCAGTCCCTCGAGCGGTCTGGATCAGCCCCAGCATTTT. Protein sequence: CASSPSSGLDQPQHF.

The chain combines TRBV11-2 with TRBJ2-3; 9 bases map to TRBD1. The CDR3 is made up of 14 amino acids. Germline V gene data show CDR1 as SGHAT and CDR2 as FQNNGV. With 7 bases clipped from V and 3 bases from J, the junction kept 5 bases outside the gene matches. Here the CDR3 DNA reads TGTGCCAGCAAAGGGACAGGGATTACAGATACGCAGTATTTT. Translating it yields CASKGTGITDTQYF.

This clone has more than one count but fewer than ten. V is TRBV5-1 and J is TRBJ2-7; weak D call: TRBD1 (5 bases). The germline V and J ends were trimmed by 6 bases and 2 bases, with 6 bases remaining between them. CDR1 and CDR2 from the germline V gene are SGHRS and YFSETQ. The CDR3 has 11 amino acids. As DNA, the CDR3 is TGCGCCAGCAAAGGGGCCTACGAGCAGTACTTC. It is translated as CASKGAYEQYF.

This clone was detected only a few times. The chain carries TRBV6-5 and TRBJ1-4; D is possibly TRBD1 (5 bases). V was cut by 0 bases and J by 6 bases, with 14 bases left in between. There are 16 residues in the CDR3. The germline V gene has CDR1 MNHEY and CDR2 SVGAGI. CDR3 sequence (DNA): TGTGCCAGCAGTTACTCGCCGATGGGGGGGGATGAAAAACTGTTTTTT. This translates into CASSYSPMGGDEKLFF.

This clone appeared a single time. J is TRBJ2-1 and V is TRBV5-1; 7 positions match TRBD1. Per the germline V gene, CDR1 is SGHRS and CDR2 is YFSETQ. V lost 8 bases and J lost 3; bases outside the gene matches: 5. There are 13 residues in the CDR3. CDR3 nucleotide sequence: TGCGCCAGTTCCCGGGACAGCTACAATGAGCAGTTCTTC. It encodes CASSRDSYNEQFF.

This clone has a handful of counts. This chain uses TRBV4-1 with TRBJ1-6, with TRBD1 matching 7 bases. V lost 0 bases and J lost 7; bases outside the gene matches: 6. CDR3 length: 16 residues. Germline V gives CDR1 MGHRA, CDR2 YSYEKL. CDR3 in amino acids: CASSQETGNGNSPLHF. DNA for the CDR3: TGCGCCAGCAGCCAAGAGACAGGGAACGGGAATTCACCCCTCCACTTT.

The chain joins TRBV29-1 to TRBJ1-1; D may be TRBD1 (5 bases). The CDR3 totals 13 residues. Trimming left V 7 bases short and J 11 bases short, with 23 bases between. Germline V CDR1 and CDR2: SQVTM, ANQGSEA. CDR3 in DNA: TGCAGCGCCGTCATGCCGATCCAGGGAGGGGCTTTCTTT. This sequence encodes CSAVMPIQGGAFF.

The gene calls are TRBV29-1 and TRBJ1-1; 10 bases match TRBD1. This CDR3 is built from 14 residues. CDR1 is SQVTM, CDR2 ANQGSEA, per germline. Losses at the gene ends were 4 bases for V and 4 bases for J; bases not matched to a gene: 6. The CDR3 region is CSVVVGQGGTEAFF. The CDR3 DNA follows: TGCAGCGTTGTAGTCGGACAGGGGGGCACTGAAGCTTTCTTT.

There are a few counts of this clone. The chain carries TRBV10-3 and TRBJ1-4; TRBD1 might be the D (6 bases). This CDR3 is 14 amino acids long. In germline, CDR1 is ENHRY, CDR2 SYGVKD. V shed 4 bases and J shed 7 bases, with 13 bases lying between them. The CDR3 protein is CAISVQGSGEKLFF. The CDR3, as DNA: TGTGCCATCAGTGTACAGGGCTCGGGTGAAAAACTGTTTTTT.

There are a few counts of this clone. This CDR3 reads CASSPLTGAEAFF. CDR3 DNA sequence: TGTGCCAGCAGTCCCTTGACAGGGGCTGAAGCTTTCTTT. The V gene is TRBV6-1, the J gene TRBJ1-1, with 8 nucleotides matching TRBD1. The CDR3 has 13 amino acids. Germline CDR1 and CDR2: MNHNS and SASEGT. J gave up 6 bases and V 5 bases, and 5 bases lay outside the gene matches.

The chain carries TRBV7-9 and TRBJ2-4; D is ambiguous. There are 15 residues in the CDR3. Per the germline V gene, CDR1 is SEHNR and CDR2 is FQNEAQ (reference sequence). With 5 bases removed from V and 8 bases from J, the gap between germline ends came to 19 bases. CDR3 residues: CASSPSALGGDIQYF. The CDR3 region has the DNA TGTGCCAGCAGCCCATCGGCCCTAGGCGGAGACATTCAGTACTTC.

V and J are TRBV6-5 and TRBJ1-1; TRBD1 agrees at 8 bases. Germline CDR1 MNHEY, CDR2 SVGAGI. J was trimmed by 10 bases and V by 0 bases; bases with no gene match: 10. CDR3 length: 15 amino acids. CDR3 coding DNA: TGTGCCAGCAGTTACTCCGGCCCGGACAGGGAAGTAGCTTTCTTT. This codes for CASSYSGPDREVAFF.

This chain links TRBV30 with TRBJ1-2; D not resolved. The CDR3 length is 13 residues. Germline V gene sequence: CDR1 GTSNPN, CDR2 SVGIG (reference sequence). V shed 3 bases and J shed 8 bases, with 16 bases lying between them. CDR3 residues: CAWREMTSGGYTF. CDR3 nucleotides: TGTGCCTGGAGGGAGATGACTTCGGGAGGCTACACCTTC.

This chain links TRBV6-1 with TRBJ2-1; TRBD2 agrees at 11 bases. The CDR3 loop spans 12 amino acids. Per the germline V gene, CDR1 is MNHNS and CDR2 is SASEGT. V trimming: 8 bases; J trimming: 8 bases; junction bases outside the gene matches: 2. The CDR3 sequence: CASGTSGDEQFF. CDR3 bases: TGTGCCAGCGGGACTAGCGGCGATGAGCAGTTCTTC.

The V call is TRBV29-1, the J call TRBJ1-1; tentatively, D is TRBD1 (5 bases). The CDR3 contains 12 residues. The germline V gene has CDR1 SQVTM and CDR2 ANQGSEA. The V end was cut by 4 bases, the J end by 11 bases, with 17 bases between. Here the CDR3 reads CSVVIEQVTAFF. Here the CDR3 DNA reads TGCAGCGTTGTTATCGAACAGGTTACGGCTTTCTTT.

This chain's CDR3 is CASSVTGGTEAFF. The CDR3 DNA follows: TGTGCCAGCAGCGTGACGGGGGGCACTGAAGCTTTCTTT. V usage is TRBV9 and J usage is TRBJ1-1; weak D call: TRBD1 (5 bases). V lost 2 bases to trimming and J lost 4 bases, with 9 bases between them. The CDR3 totals 13 residues. CDR1 and CDR2 (germline): SGDLS, YYNGEE.

The rearrangement uses TRBV6-1 and TRBJ1-2; no definite D call. This CDR3 is built from 12 residues. Germline CDR1 MNHNS, CDR2 SASEGT. V was shortened by 2 bases and J by 3 bases, with 4 bases between the two germline ends. Here the CDR3 DNA reads TGTGCCAGCAGTGAATCGGACTATGGCTACACCTTC. Translating it yields CASSESDYGYTF.

The chain uses TRBV4-1 and TRBJ1-5; 7 bases map to TRBD1. Losses at the gene ends were 1 base for V and 7 bases for J; bases not matched to a gene: 7. The germline V gene encodes CDR1 MGHRA and CDR2 YSYEKL. The length of the CDR3 is 15 residues. CDR3 in DNA: TGCGCCAGCAGCCAAGGTCCGACAGGGTGGCAGCCCCAGCATTTT. Protein sequence: CASSQGPTGWQPQHF.

The chain couples TRBV6-1 to TRBJ1-5; no reliable D call. The CDR3 covers 14 residues. In germline, CDR1 is MNHNS, CDR2 SASEGT. Trimming pared 3 bases from V and 0 bases from J, leaving 6 bases between. CDR3 amino acids: CASSDQNSNQPQHF. Here the CDR3 DNA reads TGTGCCAGCAGTGATCAGAATAGCAATCAGCCCCAGCATTTT.

The chain links TRBV6-1 to TRBJ1-1, with 8 bases that match TRBD1. After removal of 8 bases from V and 5 bases from J, the junction contained 4 bases not matched to a gene. The CDR3 is 12 residues long. The germline V gene has CDR1 MNHNS and CDR2 SASEGT. The DNA for the CDR3 is TGTGCCAGCTCTACAGGGGGGACTGAAGCTTTCTTT. This codes for CASSTGGTEAFF.

This clone was counted once. Here the CDR3 DNA reads TGTGCCAGTAGTGAGGGACTAGCAGGAGAGACCCAGTACTTC. It specifies CASSEGLAGETQYF. This chain links TRBV19 with TRBJ2-5, with 9 nucleotides matching TRBD2. The CDR3 consists of 14 residues. V trimming: 5 bases; J trimming: 4 bases; junction bases outside the gene matches: 5. Germline V gene sequence: CDR1 LNHDA, CDR2 SQIVND (reference sequence).